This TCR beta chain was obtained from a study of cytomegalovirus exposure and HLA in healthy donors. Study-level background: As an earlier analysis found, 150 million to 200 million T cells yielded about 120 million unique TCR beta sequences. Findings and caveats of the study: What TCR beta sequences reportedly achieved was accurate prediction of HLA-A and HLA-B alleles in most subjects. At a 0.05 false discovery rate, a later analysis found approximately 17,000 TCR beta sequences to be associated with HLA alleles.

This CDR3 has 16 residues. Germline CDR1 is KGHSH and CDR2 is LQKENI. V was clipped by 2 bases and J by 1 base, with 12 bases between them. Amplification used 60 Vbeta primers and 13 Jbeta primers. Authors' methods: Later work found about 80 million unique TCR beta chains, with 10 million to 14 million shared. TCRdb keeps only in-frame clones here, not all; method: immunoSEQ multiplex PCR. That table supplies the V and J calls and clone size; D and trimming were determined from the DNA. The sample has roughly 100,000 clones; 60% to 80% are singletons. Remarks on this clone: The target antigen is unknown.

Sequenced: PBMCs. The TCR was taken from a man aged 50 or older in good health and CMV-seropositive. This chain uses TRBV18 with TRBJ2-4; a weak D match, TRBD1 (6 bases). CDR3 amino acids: CASSPFVDRAKNIQYF. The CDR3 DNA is TGTGCCAGCTCACCATTTGTTGACAGGGCCAAAAACATTCAGTACTTC.